This TCR beta chain was identified in a study of blood T cell repertoires in COVID-19. Overall study: T cells, B-cell-depleted T cells, or PBMCs supplied cDNA or gDNA.

Clones were read by immunoSEQ multiplex PCR, and TCRdb kept only the in-frame ones, dropping some. The table shows 250,000 to 350,000 clones, with approximately 86% occurring only once. This clone is a singleton in its sample. The CDR3 length is 21 residues. V gave up 0 bases and J gave up 1 base; unmatched junction bases: 13. Germline-derived CDR1 and CDR2 are MRHNA and SNTAGT. This clonotype originated in a young woman who had recovered from COVID-19. Sample: peripheral blood. The V and J genes are TRBV6-4 and TRBJ1-5, with 12 positions matching TRBD1. The CDR3 sequence: CASSDSSSRDRGLLSNQPQHF. CDR3 sequence (DNA): TGTGCCAGCAGTGACTCGTCATCCCGGGACAGGGGGCTTTTGAGCAATCAGCCCCAGCATTTT.